This T cell receptor (beta chain) was documented in a study of human T cells and chemical hapten exposure. Study summary: The use of 2% DPC on around 2 cm by around 2 cm of upper inner arm skin constituted sensitization. Study-level points and caveats: Compared to controls, expanded TCRs made significantly more large clusters of similar CDR3s.

TCRdb used MiXCR to reprocess the RACE reads, holding one entry per CDR3 protein. This table has 70,000 to 95,000 distinct CDR3 sequences, 6.5% to 8% appearing once. Specified time point: patch test 2, 6 weeks after DPC sensitization. Treatment in this sample: therapeutic diphenylcyclopropenone sensitization with weekly scalp DPC. The V and J ends lost 3 bases and 3 bases, in that order; junction bases with no gene match: 16. CDR3 length equals 20 residues. CDR1 and CDR2 from the germline V gene are MNHEY and SMNVEV (reference sequence). Comment on this clonotype: Its antigen is still unknown.

The sequence was collected from a woman aged 25 to 45 with alopecia areata. Some clones in this sample may be carry-over from other donors' samples. The starting material was whole blood, obtained in connection with sensitization to the hapten diphenylcyclopropenone (DPC). The chain uses TRBV27 and TRBJ2-7; the match to TRBD2 covers 14 bases. In nucleotides, the CDR3 is TGTGCCAGCAGTTTTAGAAGTACAGGACTAGCGGGGGGCCATATCTACGAGCAGTACTTC. Protein: CASSFRSTGLAGGHIYEQYF.